The next 7 T cell receptor beta chains were all read from a single sample in a study of cytomegalovirus exposure and HLA in healthy donors. PCR primers comprised 60 Vbeta and 13 Jbeta primers. Libraries were prepared by immunoSEQ multiplex PCR; TCRdb keeps only in-frame clonotypes and omits some of them. There are 95,000 to 150,000 clones in the sample; about 8.6% occur only once, and approximately 6% lies in the top ten. Sample: PBMCs. Source of these receptors: a woman in her 40s in good health and CMV-seropositive.

The rearrangement links TRBV5-4 to TRBJ2-1; 9 bases map to TRBD1. The CDR3 totals 15 residues. V lost 4 bases, J lost 3 bases, and 5 bases stayed unmatched. CDR1 SGHNT and CDR2 YYREEE come from the germline V gene (reference sequence). Here the CDR3 DNA reads TGTGCCAGCAGCACCGGGACAGGGTTCTACAATGAGCAGTTCTTC. Residues: CASSTGTGFYNEQFF.

V usage is TRBV15 and J usage is TRBJ2-3; perhaps TRBD2 as D (5 bases). Trimming cost V 5 bases and J 5 bases, with 14 bases left between them. The germline V gene encodes CDR1 LNHNV and CDR2 YYDKDF (reference sequence). The CDR3 consists of 14 residues. The DNA for the CDR3 is TGTGCCACCAGCCACCGACTCGGGGAAGATACGCAGTATTTT. It yields the protein CATSHRLGEDTQYF.

The chain joins TRBV6-1 to TRBJ1-5; D is unclear. Between the trimmed V and J ends, which lost 7 bases and 0 bases, there was a span of 7 bases. Germline values: CDR1 MNHNS, CDR2 SASEGT. The CDR3 has 13 residues. CDR3 residues: CASNTGSNQPQHF. The CDR3, as DNA: TGTGCCAGCAATACGGGTAGCAATCAGCCCCAGCATTTT.

The rearrangement uses TRBV27 and TRBJ1-4; D unclear. The CDR3 sequence is 14 residues long. In germline, CDR1 is MNHEY, CDR2 SMNVEV (reference sequence). V gave up 7 bases and J gave up 3 bases, with 12 bases separating them. CDR3 DNA sequence: TGTGCCAGCAAACGGAGCATGGCTAATGAAAAACTGTTTTTT. This codes for CASKRSMANEKLFF. The whole variable domain, filled in from reference TRBV27 and TRBJ1-4, reads EAQVTQNPRYLITVTGKKLTVTCSQNMNHEYMSWYRQDPGLGLRQIYYSMNVEVTDKGDVPEGYKVSRKEKRNFPLILESPSPNQTSLYFCASKRSMANEKLFFGSGTQLSVL.

This rearrangement joins TRBV18 to TRBJ1-4, with TRBD1 identical over 8 bases. The trim removed 6 bases at V and 5 bases at J, leaving 11 bases unmatched. This CDR3 is built from 16 residues. The germline V gene encodes CDR1 KGHSH and CDR2 LQKENI. The CDR3 loop is CASSPSGDRSNEKLFF. In DNA form, the CDR3 reads TGTGCCAGCTCCCCTTCAGGGGACAGGTCGAATGAAAAACTGTTTTTT.

The rearrangement links TRBV5-4 to TRBJ2-5; TRBD2 agrees at 10 bases. Germline lookup yields CDR1 SGHNT and CDR2 YYREEE (reference sequence). The CDR3 is made up of 15 amino acids. V lost 3 bases and J lost 1; bases outside the gene matches: 3. The CDR3 nucleotides read TGTGCCAGCAGCTCTGAGCGGGGGGGCCAAGAGACCCAGTACTTC. As protein: CASSSERGGQETQYF.

A few counts support this clone. The V gene is TRBV5-4, the J gene TRBJ2-7; 9 bases line up with TRBD1. Germline CDR1 SGHNT, CDR2 YYREEE (reference sequence). CDR3 length: 13 residues. The V and J ends lost 6 bases and 1 base, in that order; junction bases with no gene match: 2. The CDR3, as DNA: TGTGCCAGCAAGACAGGGGGATCCTACGAGCAGTACTTC. Amino acids: CASKTGGSYEQYF.